The following is a T cell receptor (beta chain) sequence with its context. What it binds is not known. The sample belongs to a study of T-cell reconstitution after alpha-beta-depleted transplantation in children. The study, taken as a whole, reports: By one year post-transplant, T-cell counts and diversity largely arose from T cells that were newly produced. About two months after transplant, alpha-beta T cells reportedly came from several hundred expanded graft clones.

The germline CDR1 and CDR2 sequences are LGHNA and YNFKEQ. The CDR3 is 15 residues long. Trimming took 3 bases from V and 4 from J; bases not matched to a gene: 7. For TCRbeta, the library was prepared with unique molecular identifiers. One entry per CDR3 protein results from TCRdb running MiXCR on the PCR reads. The sample includes 100,000 or so distinct CDR3 sequences, over 6% of them seen just once. The origin of this receptor is a boy aged 2-9 years with acute lymphoblastic leukemia, due to receive a stem cell transplant. The material sequenced was PBMCs, taken before TCRalphabeta/CD19-depleted stem cell transplant. V and J are TRBV4-2 and TRBJ2-5; 8 nucleotides line up with TRBD2. As DNA, the CDR3 is TGTGCCAGCAGCCATGAACGGGGGGGGTTAGAGACCCAGTACTTC. Translation: CASSHERGGLETQYF.